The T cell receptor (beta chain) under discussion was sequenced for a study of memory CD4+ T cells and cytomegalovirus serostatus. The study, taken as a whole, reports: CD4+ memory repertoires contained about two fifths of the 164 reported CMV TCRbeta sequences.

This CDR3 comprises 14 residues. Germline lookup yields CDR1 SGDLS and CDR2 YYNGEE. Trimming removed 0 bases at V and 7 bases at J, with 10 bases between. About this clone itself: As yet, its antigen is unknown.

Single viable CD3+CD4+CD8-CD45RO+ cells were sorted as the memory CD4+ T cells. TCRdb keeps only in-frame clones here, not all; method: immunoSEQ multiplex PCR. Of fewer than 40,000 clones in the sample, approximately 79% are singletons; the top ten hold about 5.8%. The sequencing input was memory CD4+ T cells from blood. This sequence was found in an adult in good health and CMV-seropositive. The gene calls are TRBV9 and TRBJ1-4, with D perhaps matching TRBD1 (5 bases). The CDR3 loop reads CASSVDWDGEKLFF. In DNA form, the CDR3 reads TGTGCCAGCAGCGTAGACTGGGACGGTGAAAAACTGTTTTTT.